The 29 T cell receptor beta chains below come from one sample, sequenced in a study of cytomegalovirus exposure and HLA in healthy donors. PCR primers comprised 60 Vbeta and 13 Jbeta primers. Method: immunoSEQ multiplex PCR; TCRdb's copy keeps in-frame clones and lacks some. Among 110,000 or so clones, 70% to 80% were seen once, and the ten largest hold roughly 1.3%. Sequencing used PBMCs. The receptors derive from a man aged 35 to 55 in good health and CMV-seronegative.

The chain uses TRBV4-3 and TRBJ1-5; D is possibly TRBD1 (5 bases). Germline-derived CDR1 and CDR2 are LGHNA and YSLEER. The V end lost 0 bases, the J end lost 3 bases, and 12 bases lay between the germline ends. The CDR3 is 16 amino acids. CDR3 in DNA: TGCGCCAGCAGCCAAGATTCCCCAGGGCTCAATCAGCCCCAGCATTTT. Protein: CASSQDSPGLNQPQHF.

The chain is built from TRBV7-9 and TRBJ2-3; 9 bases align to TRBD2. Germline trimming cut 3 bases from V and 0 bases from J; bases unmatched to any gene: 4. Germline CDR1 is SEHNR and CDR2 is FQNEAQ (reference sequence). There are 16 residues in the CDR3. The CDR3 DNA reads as TGTGCCAGCAGCTTGATTAGCGGGAGAAGCACAGATACGCAGTATTTT. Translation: CASSLISGRSTDTQYF.

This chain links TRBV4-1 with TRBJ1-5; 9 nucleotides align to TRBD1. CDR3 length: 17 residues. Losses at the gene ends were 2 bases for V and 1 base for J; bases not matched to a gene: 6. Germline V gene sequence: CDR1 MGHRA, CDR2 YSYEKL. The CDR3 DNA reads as TGCGCCAGCAGCCAACAAATACAGGGGGCAAGCAATCAGCCCCAGCATTTT. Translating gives CASSQQIQGASNQPQHF.

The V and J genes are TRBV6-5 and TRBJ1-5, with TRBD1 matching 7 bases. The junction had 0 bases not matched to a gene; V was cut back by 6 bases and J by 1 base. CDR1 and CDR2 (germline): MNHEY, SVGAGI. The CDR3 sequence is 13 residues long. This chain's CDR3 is CASSRGSNQPQHF. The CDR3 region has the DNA TGTGCCAGCAGCAGGGGGAGCAATCAGCCCCAGCATTTT.

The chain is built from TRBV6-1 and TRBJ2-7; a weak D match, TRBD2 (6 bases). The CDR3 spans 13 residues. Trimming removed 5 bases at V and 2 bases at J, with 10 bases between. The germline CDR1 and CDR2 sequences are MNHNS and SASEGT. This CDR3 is CASSSGDPYEQYF. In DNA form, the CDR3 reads TGTGCCAGCAGTTCGGGAGATCCCTACGAGCAGTACTTC.

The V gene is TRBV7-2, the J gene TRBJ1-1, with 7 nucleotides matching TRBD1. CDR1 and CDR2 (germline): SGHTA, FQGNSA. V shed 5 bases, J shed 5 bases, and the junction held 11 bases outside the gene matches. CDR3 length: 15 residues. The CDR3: CASSPQTGVATEAFF. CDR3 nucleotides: TGTGCCAGCAGCCCCCAAACAGGGGTAGCGACTGAAGCTTTCTTT.

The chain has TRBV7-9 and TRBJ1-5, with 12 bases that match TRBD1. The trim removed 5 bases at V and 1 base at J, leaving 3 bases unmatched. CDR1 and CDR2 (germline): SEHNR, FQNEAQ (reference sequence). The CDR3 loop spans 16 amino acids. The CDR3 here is CASSPGTGGSNQPQHF. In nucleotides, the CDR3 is TGTGCCAGCAGCCCCGGGACAGGGGGCAGCAATCAGCCCCAGCATTTT.

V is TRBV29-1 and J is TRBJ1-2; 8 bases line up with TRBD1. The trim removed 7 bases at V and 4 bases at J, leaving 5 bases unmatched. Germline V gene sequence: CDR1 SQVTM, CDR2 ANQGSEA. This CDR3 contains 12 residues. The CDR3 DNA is TGCAGCGGGACAACAGGGGGCTATGGCTACACCTTC. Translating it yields CSGTTGGYGYTF.

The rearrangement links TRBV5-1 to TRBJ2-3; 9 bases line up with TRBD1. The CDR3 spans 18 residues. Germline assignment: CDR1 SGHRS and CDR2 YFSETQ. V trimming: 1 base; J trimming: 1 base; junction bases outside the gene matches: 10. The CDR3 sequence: CASSLRGDRDWRTDTQYF. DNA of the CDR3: TGCGCCAGCAGCTTGAGGGGGGACAGGGATTGGCGCACAGATACGCAGTATTTT.

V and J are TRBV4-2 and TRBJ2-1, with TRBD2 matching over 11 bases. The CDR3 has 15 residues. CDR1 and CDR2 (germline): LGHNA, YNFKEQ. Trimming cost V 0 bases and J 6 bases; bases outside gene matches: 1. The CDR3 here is CASSQDSGGANEQFF. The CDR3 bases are TGTGCCAGCAGCCAAGATAGCGGGGGGGCCAATGAGCAGTTCTTC.

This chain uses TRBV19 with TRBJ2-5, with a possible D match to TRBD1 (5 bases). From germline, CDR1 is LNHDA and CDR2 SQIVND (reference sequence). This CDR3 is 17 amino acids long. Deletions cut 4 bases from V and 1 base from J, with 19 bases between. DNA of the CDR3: TGTGCCAGTAGTACCCTCTGGGGCCGCCAACTCCAAGAGACCCAGTACTTC. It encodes CASSTLWGRQLQETQYF.

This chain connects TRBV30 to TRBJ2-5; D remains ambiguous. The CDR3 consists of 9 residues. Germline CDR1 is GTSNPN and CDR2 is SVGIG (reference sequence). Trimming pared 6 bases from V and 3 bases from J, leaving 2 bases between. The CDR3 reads CACKETQYF. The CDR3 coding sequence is TGTGCCTGTAAAGAGACCCAGTACTTC.

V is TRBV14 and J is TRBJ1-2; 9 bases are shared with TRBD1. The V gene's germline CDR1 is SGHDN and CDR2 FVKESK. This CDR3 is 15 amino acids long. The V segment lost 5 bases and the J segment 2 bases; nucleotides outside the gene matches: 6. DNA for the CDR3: TGTGCCAGCAGCTTACCGGGACAGGGAAACTATGGCTACACCTTC. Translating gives CASSLPGQGNYGYTF.

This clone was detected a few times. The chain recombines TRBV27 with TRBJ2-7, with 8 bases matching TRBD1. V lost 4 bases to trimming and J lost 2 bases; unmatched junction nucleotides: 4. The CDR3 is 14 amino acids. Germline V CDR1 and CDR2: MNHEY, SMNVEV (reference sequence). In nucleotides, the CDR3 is TGTGCCAGCAGTTCCAGGGACAGGACCTACGAGCAGTACTTC. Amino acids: CASSSRDRTYEQYF.

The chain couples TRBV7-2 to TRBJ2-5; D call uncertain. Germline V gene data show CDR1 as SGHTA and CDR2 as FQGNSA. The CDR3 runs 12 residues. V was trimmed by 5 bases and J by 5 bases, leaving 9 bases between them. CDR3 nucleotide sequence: TGTGCCAGCAGCCCTTACGGGGAGACCCAGTACTTC. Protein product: CASSPYGETQYF.

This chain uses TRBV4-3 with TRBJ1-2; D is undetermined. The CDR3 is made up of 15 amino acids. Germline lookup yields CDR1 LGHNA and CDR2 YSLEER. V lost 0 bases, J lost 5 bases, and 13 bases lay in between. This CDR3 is CASSQDEGPGYGYTF. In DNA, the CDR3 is TGCGCCAGCAGCCAAGATGAGGGCCCGGGTTATGGCTACACCTTC.

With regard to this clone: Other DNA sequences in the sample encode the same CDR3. CDR3 coding DNA: TGTGCCAGCAGTTTAGGGGGGAACTATGGCTACACCTTC. It specifies CASSLGGNYGYTF. V and J are TRBV27 and TRBJ1-2; D is perhaps TRBD1 (5 bases). The ends were cut back, 2 bases at V and 2 bases at J, with 6 bases in the middle. From germline, CDR1 is MNHEY and CDR2 SMNVEV (reference sequence). This CDR3 is 13 amino acids long.

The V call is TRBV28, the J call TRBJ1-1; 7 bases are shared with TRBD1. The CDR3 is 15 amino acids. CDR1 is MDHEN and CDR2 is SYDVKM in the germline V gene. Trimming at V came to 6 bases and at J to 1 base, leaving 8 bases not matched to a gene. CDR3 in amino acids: CASSPRGTPNTEAFF. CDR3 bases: TGTGCCAGCAGCCCCAGGGGGACCCCGAACACTGAAGCTTTCTTT. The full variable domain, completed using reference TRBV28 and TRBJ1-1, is DVKVTQSSRYLVKRTGEKVFLECVQDMDHENMFWYRQDPGLGLRLIYFSYDVKMKEKGDIPEGYSVSREKKERFSLILESASTNQTSMYLCASSPRGTPNTEAFFGQGTRLTVV.

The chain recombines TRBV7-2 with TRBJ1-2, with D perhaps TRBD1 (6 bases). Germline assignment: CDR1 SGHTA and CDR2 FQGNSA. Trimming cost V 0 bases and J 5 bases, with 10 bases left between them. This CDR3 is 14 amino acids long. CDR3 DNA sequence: TGTGCCAGCAGCTTAGCGGACACAGGGTATGGCTACACCTTC. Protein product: CASSLADTGYGYTF.

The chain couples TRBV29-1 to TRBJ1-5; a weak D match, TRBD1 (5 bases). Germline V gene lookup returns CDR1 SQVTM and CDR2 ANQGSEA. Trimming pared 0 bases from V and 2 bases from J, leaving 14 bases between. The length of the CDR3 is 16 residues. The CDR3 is CSVEEGSGGGNQPQHF. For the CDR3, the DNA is TGCAGCGTTGAAGAGGGTAGCGGGGGAGGCAATCAGCCCCAGCATTTT.

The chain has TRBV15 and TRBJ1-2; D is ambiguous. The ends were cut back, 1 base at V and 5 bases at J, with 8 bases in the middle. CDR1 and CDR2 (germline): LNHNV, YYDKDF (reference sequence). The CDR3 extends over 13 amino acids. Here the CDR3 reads CATSRGSLYGYTF. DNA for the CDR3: TGTGCCACCAGCAGAGGTTCCCTTTATGGCTACACCTTC.

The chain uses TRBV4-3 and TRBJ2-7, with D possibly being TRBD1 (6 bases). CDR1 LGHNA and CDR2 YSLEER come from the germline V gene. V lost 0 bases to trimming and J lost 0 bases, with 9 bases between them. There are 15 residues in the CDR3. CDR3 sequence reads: CASSQDPGASYEQYF. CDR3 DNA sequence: TGCGCCAGCAGCCAAGATCCAGGGGCCTCCTACGAGCAGTACTTC.

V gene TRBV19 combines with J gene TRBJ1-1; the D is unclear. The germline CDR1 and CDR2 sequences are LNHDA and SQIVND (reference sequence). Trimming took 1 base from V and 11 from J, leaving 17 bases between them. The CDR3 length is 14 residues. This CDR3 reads CASSIGGSAFMAFF. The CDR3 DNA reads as TGTGCCAGTAGTATAGGAGGATCGGCCTTTATGGCTTTCTTT. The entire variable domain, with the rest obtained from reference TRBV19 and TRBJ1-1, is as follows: DGGITQSPKYLFRKEGQNVTLSCEQNLNHDAMYWYRQDPGQGLRLIYYSQIVNDFQKGDIAEGYSVSREKKESFPLTVTSAQKNPTAFYLCASSIGGSAFMAFFGQGTRLTVV.

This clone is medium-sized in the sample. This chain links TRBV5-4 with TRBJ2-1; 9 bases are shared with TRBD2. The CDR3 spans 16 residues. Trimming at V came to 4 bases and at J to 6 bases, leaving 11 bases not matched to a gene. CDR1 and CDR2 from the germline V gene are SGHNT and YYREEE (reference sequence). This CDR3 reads CASSPVAGVKSNEQFF. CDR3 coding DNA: TGTGCCAGCAGCCCAGTAGCGGGAGTTAAGTCCAATGAGCAGTTCTTC.

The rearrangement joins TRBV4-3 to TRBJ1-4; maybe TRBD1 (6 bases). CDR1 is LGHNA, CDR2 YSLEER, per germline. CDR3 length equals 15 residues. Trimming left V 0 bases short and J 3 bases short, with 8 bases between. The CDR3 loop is CASSQDRQANEKLFF. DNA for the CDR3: TGCGCCAGCAGCCAAGATCGACAGGCTAATGAAAAACTGTTTTTT.

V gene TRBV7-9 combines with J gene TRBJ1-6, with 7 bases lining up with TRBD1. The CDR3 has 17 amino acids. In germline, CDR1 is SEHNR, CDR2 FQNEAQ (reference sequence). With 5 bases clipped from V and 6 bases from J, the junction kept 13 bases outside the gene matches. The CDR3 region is CASSTHSGAGGNSPLHF. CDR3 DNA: TGTGCCAGCAGCACACATTCGGGTGCAGGGGGTAATTCACCCCTCCACTTT. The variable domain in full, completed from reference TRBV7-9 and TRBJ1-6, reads DTGVSQNPRHKITKRGQNVTFRCDPISEHNRLYWYRQTLGQGPEFLTYFQNEAQLEKSRLLSDRFSAERPKGSFSTLEIQRTEQGDSAMYLCASSTHSGAGGNSPLHFGNGTRLTVT.

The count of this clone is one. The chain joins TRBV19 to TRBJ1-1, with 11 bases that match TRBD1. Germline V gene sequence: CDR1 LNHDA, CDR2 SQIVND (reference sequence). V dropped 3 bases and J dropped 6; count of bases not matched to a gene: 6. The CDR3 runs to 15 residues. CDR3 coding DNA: TGTGCCAGTAGTATTATAGGACAGGGGGCCCCTGAAGCTTTCTTT. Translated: CASSIIGQGAPEAFF.

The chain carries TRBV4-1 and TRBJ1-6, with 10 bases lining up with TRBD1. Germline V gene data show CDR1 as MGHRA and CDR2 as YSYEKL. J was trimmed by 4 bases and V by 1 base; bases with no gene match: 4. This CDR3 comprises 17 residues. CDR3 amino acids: CASSQVTGGAYNSPLHF. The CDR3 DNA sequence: TGCGCCAGCAGCCAAGTGACAGGGGGCGCTTATAATTCACCCCTCCACTTT.

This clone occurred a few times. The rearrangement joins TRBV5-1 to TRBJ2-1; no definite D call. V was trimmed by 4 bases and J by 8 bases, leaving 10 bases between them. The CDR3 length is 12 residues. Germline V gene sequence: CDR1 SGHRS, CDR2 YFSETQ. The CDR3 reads CASSPSQDEQFF. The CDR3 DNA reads TGCGCCAGCAGCCCCTCCCAGGATGAGCAGTTCTTC.